The rows below give T cell receptor beta chains drawn from one sample of a study of T cell repertoires in cytomegalovirus infection. Their recognized antigens are unknown. A single record per CDR3 protein comes from TCRdb applying MiXCR to the reads. The sample carries hundreds of thousands of distinct CDR3 sequences, 31% recorded once. Material: cultured CD8+ T cells from PBMCs, obtained from culture after CMV antigen stimulation. The source of these receptors is a human donor in good health (CMV status not recorded). Some clones in this sample may be carry-over from other donors' samples. The conserved cysteine and the conserved F or W are not part of the CDR3 here. The size of a clone is reported for some rows only, either as once, few or many, or as a class for expanded clones.

clone_size,j_call,v_call,cdr3_aa
few,TRBJ2-1,TRBV19,ASSTGGWQGGPEQF
NA,TRBJ2-5,TRBV12-3/TRBV12-4,ASRRSTSGKETQY
few,TRBJ2-5,TRBV4-1,ASSQLGLAGDQETQY
NA,TRBJ1-2,TRBV29-1,SVEDRQERVNYGYT
few,TRBJ1-6,TRBV12-3/TRBV12-4,ASSYTGFDSPLH
NA,TRBJ1-2,TRBV20-1,SARDRDRVYGYT
NA,TRBJ2-3,TRBV28,ASSSGRLFTDTQY
few,TRBJ1-5,TRBV7-6,ASSDQGAPSQPQH
few,TRBJ1-5,TRBV20-1,SARNRDRGRNQPQH
once,TRBJ2-7,TRBV18,ASSPGDFEQY
few,TRBJ1-1,TRBV6-2/TRBV6-3,ASRPGLTLNTEAF
NA,TRBJ1-4,TRBV4-3,ASSQDPGTGEKLF
NA,TRBJ1-6,TRBV19,ASSIEGTANSPLH
NA,TRBJ2-1,TRBV6-2/TRBV6-3,ASSYSEATQSSYNEQF
few,TRBJ2-1,TRBV27,ASRATSTDEQF
few,TRBJ2-3,TRBV7-3,ASSLGQGFTDTQY
NA,TRBJ2-7,TRBV12-3/TRBV12-4,ATKTGGHEQY
few,TRBJ1-1,TRBV7-9,ASSPIMGNRGLTEAF
NA,TRBJ2-1,TRBV11-2,ASSSTRGLAGGPYDNEQF
few,TRBJ1-1,TRBV7-3,ASSTNTGVTEAF
many,TRBJ1-1,TRBV5-6,ASSLAEAGNTEAF
few,TRBJ2-3,TRBV7-6,ASSHSGGTDTQY
once,TRBJ1-1,TRBV5-5,ASSLGLTGGGTDTEAF
NA,TRBJ1-1,TRBV2,ASTSYGFGPHTEAF
few,TRBJ1-4,TRBV18,ASSPPTASGGSTNEKLF
few,TRBJ2-2,TRBV27,ASSPETGTFPRELF
NA,TRBJ2-6,TRBV20-1,SARDVGSQERSGANVLT
many,TRBJ1-5,TRBV12-3/TRBV12-4,ASRIDRGRNQPQH
few,TRBJ2-7,TRBV19,ASSTGLAELYEQY
few,TRBJ2-1,TRBV5-4,ASSQGEDEQF
few,TRBJ2-3,TRBV11-2,ASSLDSRRTDTQY
few,TRBJ2-1,TRBV19,ASSIMAYMPGQLTYNEQF
few,TRBJ1-2,TRBV7-9,AATSKNYGYT
once,TRBJ2-5,TRBV24-1,ATSDSRQGQETQY
many,TRBJ2-5,TRBV28,ASGTDKGRETQY
NA,TRBJ2-1,TRBV27,ASSDSSNNEQF
NA,TRBJ2-7,TRBV10-1,ASSPTDSVRHEQY
NA,TRBJ2-1,TRBV28,ASSSLRGGVPYNEQF
NA,TRBJ1-2,TRBV10-3,AISETLRGQAGYT
few,TRBJ1-5,TRBV6-2/TRBV6-3,ASSYTSVPQH
NA,TRBJ2-4,TRBV4-3,ASSQDLRGVRNIQY
many,TRBJ2-1,TRBV7-6,ASSSADLGNEQF
few,TRBJ1-1,TRBV7-2,ASSRTGGAF
many,TRBJ2-7,TRBV7-6,ASSRQEPYEQY
few,TRBJ2-3,TRBV27,ASSPLSETDTQY
NA,TRBJ1-4,TRBV7-9,ASQWVNEKLF
once,TRBJ1-4,TRBV28,ASTKTGSREKLF
NA,TRBJ1-2,TRBV20-1,SARARDRGPPSYGYT
NA,TRBJ2-5,TRBV6-1,ASSESLPGLAGEPGETQY
NA,TRBJ1-5,TRBV7-9,ASSPGISQPQH
few,TRBJ2-1,TRBV6-5,ASSSIDRANEQF
NA,TRBJ1-1,TRBV2,ASSGVGAEAF
NA,TRBJ1-1,TRBV29-1,SVEDRRGAF